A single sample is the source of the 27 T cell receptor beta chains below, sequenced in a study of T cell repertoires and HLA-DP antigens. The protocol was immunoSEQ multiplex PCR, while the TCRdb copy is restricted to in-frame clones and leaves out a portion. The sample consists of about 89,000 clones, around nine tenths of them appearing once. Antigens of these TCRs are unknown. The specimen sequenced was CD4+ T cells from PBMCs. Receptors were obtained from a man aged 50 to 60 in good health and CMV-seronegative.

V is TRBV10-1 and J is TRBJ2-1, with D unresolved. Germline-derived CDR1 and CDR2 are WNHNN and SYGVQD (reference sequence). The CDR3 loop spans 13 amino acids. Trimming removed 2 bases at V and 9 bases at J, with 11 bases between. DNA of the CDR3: TGCGCCAGCAGTGAGGGAACTATTAGTGAGCAGTTCTTC. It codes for CASSEGTISEQFF.

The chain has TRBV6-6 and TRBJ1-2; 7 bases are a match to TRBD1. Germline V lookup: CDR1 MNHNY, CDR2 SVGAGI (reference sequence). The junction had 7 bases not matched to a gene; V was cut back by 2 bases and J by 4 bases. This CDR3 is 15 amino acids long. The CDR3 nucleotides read TGTGCCAGCAGTTACCCCGGGACAGAACCCTATGGCTACACCTTC. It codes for CASSYPGTEPYGYTF.

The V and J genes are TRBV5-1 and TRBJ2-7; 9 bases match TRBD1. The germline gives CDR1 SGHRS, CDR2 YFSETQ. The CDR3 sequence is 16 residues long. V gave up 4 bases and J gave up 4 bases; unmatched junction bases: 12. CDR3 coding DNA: TGCGCCAGCAGCCCGGGGACAGGGTTAAATTTTTACGAGCAGTACTTC. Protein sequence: CASSPGTGLNFYEQYF.

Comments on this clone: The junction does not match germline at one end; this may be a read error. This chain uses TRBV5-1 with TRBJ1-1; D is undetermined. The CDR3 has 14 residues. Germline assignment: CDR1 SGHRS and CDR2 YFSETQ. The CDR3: CASSLVIGNSEAFF. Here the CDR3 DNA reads TGCGCCAGCAGCTTGGTAATAGGGAACTCTGAAGCTTTCTTT.

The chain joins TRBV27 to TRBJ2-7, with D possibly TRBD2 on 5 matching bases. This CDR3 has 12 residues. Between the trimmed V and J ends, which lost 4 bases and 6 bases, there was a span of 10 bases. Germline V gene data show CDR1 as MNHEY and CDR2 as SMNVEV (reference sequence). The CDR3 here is CASSSPGVEQYF. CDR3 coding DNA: TGTGCCAGCAGTTCCCCCGGGGTCGAGCAGTACTTC.

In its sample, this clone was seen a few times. Here the CDR3 reads CASSDRRMSTDTQYF. The CDR3 DNA sequence: TGTGCCAGCAGCGACCGGAGGATGAGCACAGATACGCAGTATTTT. The chain carries TRBV7-9 and TRBJ2-3, with D perhaps matching TRBD2 (5 bases). Trimming stripped 5 bases from V and 0 bases from J, with 12 bases between. From germline, CDR1 is SEHNR and CDR2 FQNEAQ (reference sequence). This CDR3 is built from 15 residues.

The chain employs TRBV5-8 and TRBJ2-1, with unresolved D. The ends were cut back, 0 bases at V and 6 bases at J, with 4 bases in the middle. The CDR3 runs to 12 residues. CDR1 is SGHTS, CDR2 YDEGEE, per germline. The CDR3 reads CASSLAGNEQFF. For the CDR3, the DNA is TGTGCCAGCAGCTTGGCAGGCAATGAGCAGTTCTTC.

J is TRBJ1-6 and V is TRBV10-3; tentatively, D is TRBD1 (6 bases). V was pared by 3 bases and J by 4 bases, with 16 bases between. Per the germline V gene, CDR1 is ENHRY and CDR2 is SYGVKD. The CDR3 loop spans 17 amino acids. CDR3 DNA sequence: TGTGCCATCAGTGATCCCAGCAAACAGGGTTATAATTCACCCCTCCACTTT. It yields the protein CAISDPSKQGYNSPLHF.

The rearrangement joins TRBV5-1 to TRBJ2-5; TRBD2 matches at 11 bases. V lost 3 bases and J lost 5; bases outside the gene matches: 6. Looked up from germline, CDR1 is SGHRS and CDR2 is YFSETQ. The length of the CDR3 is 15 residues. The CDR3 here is CASSSSRLAGETQYF. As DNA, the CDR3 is TGCGCCAGCAGCTCTTCCCGACTAGCGGGGGAGACCCAGTACTTC.

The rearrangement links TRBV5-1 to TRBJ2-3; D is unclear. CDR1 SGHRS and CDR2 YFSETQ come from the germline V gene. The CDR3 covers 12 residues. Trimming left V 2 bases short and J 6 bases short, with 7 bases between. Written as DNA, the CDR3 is TGCGCCAGCAGCTTTAAAGGGGATACGCAGTATTTT. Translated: CASSFKGDTQYF.

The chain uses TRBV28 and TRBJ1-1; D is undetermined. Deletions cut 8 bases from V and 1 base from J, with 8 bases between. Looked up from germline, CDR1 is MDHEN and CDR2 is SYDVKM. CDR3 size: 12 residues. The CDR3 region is CASRYQNTEAFF. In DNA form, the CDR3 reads TGTGCCAGCCGGTACCAGAACACTGAAGCTTTCTTT.

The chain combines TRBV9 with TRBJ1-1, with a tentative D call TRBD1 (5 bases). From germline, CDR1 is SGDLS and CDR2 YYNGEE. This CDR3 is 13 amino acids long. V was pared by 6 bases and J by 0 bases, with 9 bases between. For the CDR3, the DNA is TGTGCCAGCACGGAGGGGATGAACACTGAAGCTTTCTTT. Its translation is CASTEGMNTEAFF.

CDR3 sequence: CASSGAGRGETQYF. CDR3 DNA sequence: TGTGCCAGCAGCGGTGCAGGGAGGGGTGAGACCCAGTACTTC. The chain joins TRBV5-4 to TRBJ2-5; 7 bases agree with TRBD2. The CDR3 sequence is 14 residues long. V was pared by 4 bases and J by 5 bases, with 8 bases of the junction left unmatched. CDR1 is SGHNT and CDR2 is YYREEE in the germline V gene (reference sequence).

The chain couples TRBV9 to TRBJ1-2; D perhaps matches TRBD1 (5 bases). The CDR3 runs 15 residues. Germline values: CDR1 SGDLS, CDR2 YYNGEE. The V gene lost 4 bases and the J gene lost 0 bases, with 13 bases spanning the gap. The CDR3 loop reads CASSKDRRPNYGYTF. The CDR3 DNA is TGTGCCAGCAGCAAAGACAGAAGACCTAACTATGGCTACACCTTC. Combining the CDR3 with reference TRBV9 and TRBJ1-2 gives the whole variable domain DSGVTQTPKHLITATGQRVTLRCSPRSGDLSVYWYQQSLDQGLQFLIQYYNGEERAKGNILERFSAQQFPDLHSELNLSSLELGDSALYFCASSKDRRPNYGYTFGSGTRLTVV.

The CDR3 protein is CASTKGLPANEKLFF. CDR3 nucleotide sequence: TGTGCCAGTACTAAGGGACTTCCCGCTAATGAAAAACTGTTTTTT. The rearrangement uses TRBV19 and TRBJ1-4, with D possibly being TRBD1 (5 bases). This CDR3 has 15 amino acids. V shed 7 bases and J shed 3 bases, with 15 bases lying between them. The germline V gene has CDR1 LNHDA and CDR2 SQIVND (reference sequence).

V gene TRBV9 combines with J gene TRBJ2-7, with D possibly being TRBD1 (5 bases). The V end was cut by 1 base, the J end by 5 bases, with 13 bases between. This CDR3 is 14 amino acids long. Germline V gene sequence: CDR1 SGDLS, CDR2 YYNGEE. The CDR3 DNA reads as TGTGCCAGCAGCGTACAAACCCAGGGCGACGAGCAGTACTTC. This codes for CASSVQTQGDEQYF. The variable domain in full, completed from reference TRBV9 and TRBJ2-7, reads DSGVTQTPKHLITATGQRVTLRCSPRSGDLSVYWYQQSLDQGLQFLIQYYNGEERAKGNILERFSAQQFPDLHSELNLSSLELGDSALYFCASSVQTQGDEQYFGPGTRLTVT.

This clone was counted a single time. The CDR3 spells CASSFLGSGGETQYF. As DNA, the CDR3 is TGTGCCAGCAGCTTTTTAGGTAGCGGTGGGGAGACCCAGTACTTC. The chain couples TRBV7-2 to TRBJ2-5; tentative D call: TRBD2 (6 bases). The germline V and J ends were trimmed by 3 bases and 5 bases, with 16 bases remaining between them. Germline CDR1 SGHTA, CDR2 FQGNSA. The length of the CDR3 is 15 residues. The full variable domain, rest sourced from reference TRBV7-2 and TRBJ2-5, is GAGVSQSPSNKVTEKGKDVELRCDPISGHTALYWYRQSLGQGLEFLIYFQGNSAPDKSGLPSDRFSAERTGGSVSTLTIQRTQQEDSAVYLCASSFLGSGGETQYFGPGTRLLVL.

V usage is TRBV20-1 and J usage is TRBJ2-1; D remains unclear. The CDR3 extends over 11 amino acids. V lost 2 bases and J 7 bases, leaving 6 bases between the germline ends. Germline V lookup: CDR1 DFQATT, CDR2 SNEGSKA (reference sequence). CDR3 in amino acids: CSARLVNEQFF. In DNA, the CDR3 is TGCAGTGCTAGACTAGTGAATGAGCAGTTCTTC.

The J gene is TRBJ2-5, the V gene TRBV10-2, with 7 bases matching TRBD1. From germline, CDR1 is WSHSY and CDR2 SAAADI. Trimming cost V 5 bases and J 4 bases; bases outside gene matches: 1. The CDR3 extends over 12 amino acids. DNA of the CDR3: TGCGCCAGCAGTCGACAGGGAGAGACCCAGTACTTC. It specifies CASSRQGETQYF.

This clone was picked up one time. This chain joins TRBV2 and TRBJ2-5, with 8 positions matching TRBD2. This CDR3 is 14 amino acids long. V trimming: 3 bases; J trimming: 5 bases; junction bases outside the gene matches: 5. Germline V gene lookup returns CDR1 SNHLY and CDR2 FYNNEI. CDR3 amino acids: CASSEVTGGETQYF. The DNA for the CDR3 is TGTGCCAGCAGTGAGGTAACGGGAGGGGAGACCCAGTACTTC.

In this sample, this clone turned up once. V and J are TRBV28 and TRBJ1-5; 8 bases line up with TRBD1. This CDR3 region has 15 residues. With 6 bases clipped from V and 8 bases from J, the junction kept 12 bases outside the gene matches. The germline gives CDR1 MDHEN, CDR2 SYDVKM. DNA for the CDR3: TGTGCCAGCAGCCCGGGGGGGACAGGTGGGGAGCCCCAGCATTTT. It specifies CASSPGGTGGEPQHF.

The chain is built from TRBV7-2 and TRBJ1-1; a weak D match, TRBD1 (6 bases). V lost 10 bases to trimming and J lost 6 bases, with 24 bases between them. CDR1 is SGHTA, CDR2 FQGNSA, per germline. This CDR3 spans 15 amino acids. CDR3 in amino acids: CATNQIDRTGAEAFF. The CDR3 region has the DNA TGTGCCACCAACCAGATTGACAGGACCGGAGCTGAAGCTTTCTTT.

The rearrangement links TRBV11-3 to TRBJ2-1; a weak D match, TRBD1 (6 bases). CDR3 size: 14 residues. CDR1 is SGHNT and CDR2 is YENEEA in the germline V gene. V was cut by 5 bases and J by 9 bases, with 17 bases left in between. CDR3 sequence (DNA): TGTGCCAGCAGCCAACAGGACAGTTCGGGTGAGCAGTTCTTC. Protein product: CASSQQDSSGEQFF.

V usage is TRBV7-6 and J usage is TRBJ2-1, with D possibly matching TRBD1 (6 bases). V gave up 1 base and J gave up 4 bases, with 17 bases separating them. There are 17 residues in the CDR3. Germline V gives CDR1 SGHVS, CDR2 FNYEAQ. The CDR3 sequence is CASSLGGTNANYNEQFF. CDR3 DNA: TGTGCCAGCAGCTTAGGGGGGACAAACGCCAATTACAATGAGCAGTTCTTC.

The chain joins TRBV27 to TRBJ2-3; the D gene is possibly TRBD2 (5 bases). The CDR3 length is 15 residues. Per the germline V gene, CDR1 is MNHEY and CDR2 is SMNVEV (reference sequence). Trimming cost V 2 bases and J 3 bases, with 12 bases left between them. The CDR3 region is CASSLRVEGTDTQYF. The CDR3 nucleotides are TGTGCCAGCAGTTTAAGAGTCGAGGGAACAGATACGCAGTATTTT.

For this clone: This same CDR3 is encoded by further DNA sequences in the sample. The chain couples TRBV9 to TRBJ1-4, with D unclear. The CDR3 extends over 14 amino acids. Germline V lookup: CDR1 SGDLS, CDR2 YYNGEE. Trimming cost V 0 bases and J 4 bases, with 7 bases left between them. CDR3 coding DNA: TGTGCCAGCAGCGTAGGCGGTTTTAATGAAAAACTGTTTTTT. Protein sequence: CASSVGGFNEKLFF.

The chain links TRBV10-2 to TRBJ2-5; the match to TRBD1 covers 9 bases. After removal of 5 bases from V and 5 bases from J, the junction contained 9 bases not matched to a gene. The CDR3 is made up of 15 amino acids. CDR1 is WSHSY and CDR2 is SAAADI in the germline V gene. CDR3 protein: CASSLRDRVWETQYF. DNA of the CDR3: TGCGCCAGCAGTCTCCGGGACAGGGTTTGGGAGACCCAGTACTTC.